This T cell receptor beta chain is drawn from a study of OX40 agonist ivuxolimab in advanced cancers. At the level of the whole study: Ivuxolimab was an agonistic, fully human IgG2 monoclonal antibody directed against OX40 (CD134), a costimulatory receptor. Intravenous ivuxolimab was administered to patients every 2 weeks at six dose levels: 0.01, 0.1, 0.3, 1.5, 3 and 10 mg/kg. Of the roughly 54 patients in dose escalation, about 20 had hepatocellular carcinoma, approximately 15 had melanoma, 9 had renal cell carcinoma and 9 had head and neck cancer. In the dose-escalation cohort, roughly 82% of patients were male, and the mean age was 60 years with a range of roughly 20 to 85. Patients were allowed to have had prior anti-PD-1, anti-PD-L1 or anti-CTLA-4 therapy, and around 41% of the dose-escalation patients had previously received checkpoint inhibitors. Partial responses were achieved by three dose-escalation patients, of whom one had hepatocellular carcinoma and two had cutaneous melanoma. Peripheral TCRbeta sequencing was intended to test whether TCR sequence diversity was altered and clonal T-cell expansion was caused by ivuxolimab. The paper covers the monotherapy dose-escalation part of the phase I ivuxolimab trial, which included N of about 50 patients.

A word on this clone: What antigen it recognizes has not been identified. Base qualities were left out, and no much larger clone turns up one base away.

What the research found in general, with its limitations: Low levels of normalized T-cell clonal expansion were also seen in some patients who did not respond. On average, CD8+ T cells showed more expanded clones than CD4+ T cells after ivuxolimab. In the 0.1-3.0 mg/kg groups, partial responders had among the lowest normalized peripheral clonal expansion, particularly in CD8+ T cells. Which antigens the clonally expanded peripheral T cells were specific for was not determined. Clonal expansion of both CD4+ and CD8+ blood T cells was observed from baseline to week 6 at doses 0.1 to 3.0 mg/kg.

Genomic DNA was isolated from the sorted cells so that the TCRbeta CDR3 region could be sequenced. The immunoSEQ Assay was used to sequence the TCRbeta CDR3 regions. Imported from immuneACCESS, the table was reduced by TCRdb to in-frame sequences with V and J called. These copies leave out some clones; in studies compared against another copy, an unresolved V gene accounts for under half, and the cause of the remainder is not known. This sample comprises about 80,000 clones, around 90% of them detected only once. In total, the top ten clones hold roughly 0.33% of the sample. The trial excluded patients who had a history of autoimmune disease or were on systemic immunosuppression. Peripheral blood for TCR sequencing was collected from all dose cohorts at baseline, on cycle 4 day 1, and on cycle 7 day 1. The samples were drawn from a first-in-human, open-label, multicenter phase I dose-escalation trial of ivuxolimab. Adults with locally advanced or metastatic head and neck squamous cell, hepatocellular, melanoma or renal cell carcinoma were enrolled in the trial. Before TCR sequencing, CD4+ T cells and CD8+ T cells from peripheral blood were sorted into separate populations.

The sequences come from CD4+ or CD8+ T cells sorted from blood, collected in a trial of the OX40 agonist ivuxolimab. This clonotype was obtained from an adult with an advanced solid tumor such as melanoma, head and neck, liver or kidney cancer.

This receptor carries the CDR3 CASSQVRYASVSGANVLTF. The nucleotide sequence reads TGCGCCAGCAGCCAAGTTCGGTATGCAAGCGTGTCTGGGGCCAACGTCCTGACTTTC. The chain links TRBV4-1 with TRBJ2-6; the D gene lacks a confident call. The trim is 1 base for V and 1 base for J, with a gap of 17 bases between the germline ends. CDR1 and CDR2, looked up from the germline V gene, are MGHRA and YSYEKL. Reading from cysteine to phenylalanine, the CDR3 counts 19 amino acids. Kept here is only the CDR3 DNA, which spans 57 bases and is read in frame from base 1.